This paragraph covers one T cell receptor beta chain sequence. Produced via immunoSEQ multiplex PCR; TCRdb's table is partial and in-frame only. This table has roughly 70,000 clones, 75% to 95% appearing once. This specimen belongs to a study of blood T cell repertoires in COVID-19. As for the study in general: T cells, B-cell-depleted T cells, or PBMCs provided the cDNA or gDNA that served as material.

Germline V CDR1 and CDR2: SGHNT, YYREEE (reference sequence). CDR3 length: 14 residues. Trimming took off 0 bases at V and 3 bases at J, with 9 bases between the two ends. The sequence came from a human donor in a cohort sampled during active COVID-19. Sample: peripheral blood. The V gene is TRBV5-4, the J gene TRBJ1-2; D is unclear. This CDR3 is CASSLEREHYGYTF. The CDR3, as DNA: TGTGCCAGCAGCTTGGAGCGGGAGCACTATGGCTACACCTTC.